The present T cell receptor beta chain was sequenced within a study of T cell clonality in common variable immunodeficiency. Study-wide points: Fewer deletions and N-nucleotide insertions were reportedly seen in common variable immunodeficiency TCR beta sequences. CVID subjects showed higher TCRbeta clonality than healthy controls. Fewer TCRbeta clones were shared among CVID subjects than controls.

CVID and control samples used equivalent genomic DNA input. Sequencing used immunoSEQ multiplex PCR; TCRdb keeps in-frame clones, though not all of them. The sample has about 35,000 clones, none seen only once; the top ten hold roughly 3.2%. This clone was detected many times. Its antigen is as yet unknown. The sequence runs out 3 residues before the end of the CDR3; the remainder is reconstructed from the germline J gene. The V gene lost 5 bases and the J gene lost 5 bases, with 15 bases spanning the gap. Germline V gene data show CDR1 as LNHDA and CDR2 as SQIVND (reference sequence). The CDR3 is made up of 15 amino acids.

V is TRBV19 and J is TRBJ1-4, with D tentatively TRBD1 (5 bases). The specimen was peripheral blood mononuclear cells. The TCR was taken from a person aged 18 to 75 in good health. The covered CDR3 bases are TGTGCCAGTAGTCCCCGTAAAGACAGCAATGAAAAA. Protein product: CASSPRKDSNEK. The full CDR3 protein is CASSPRKDSNEKLFF.